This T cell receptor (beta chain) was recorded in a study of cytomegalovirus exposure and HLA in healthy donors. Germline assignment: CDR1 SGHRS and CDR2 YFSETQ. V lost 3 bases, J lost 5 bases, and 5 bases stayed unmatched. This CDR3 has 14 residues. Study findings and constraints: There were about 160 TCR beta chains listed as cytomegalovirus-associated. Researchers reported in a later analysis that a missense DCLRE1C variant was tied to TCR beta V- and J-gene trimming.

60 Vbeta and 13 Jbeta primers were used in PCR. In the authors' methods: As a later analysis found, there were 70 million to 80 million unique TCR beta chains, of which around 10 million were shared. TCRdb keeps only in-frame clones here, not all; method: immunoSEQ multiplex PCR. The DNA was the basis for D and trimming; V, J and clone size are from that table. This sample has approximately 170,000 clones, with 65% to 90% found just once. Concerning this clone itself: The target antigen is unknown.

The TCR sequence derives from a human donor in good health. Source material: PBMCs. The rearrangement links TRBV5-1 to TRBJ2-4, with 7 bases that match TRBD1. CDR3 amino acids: CASSSPGGQNIQYF. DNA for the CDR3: TGCGCCAGCAGCTCCCCAGGGGGTCAAAACATTCAGTACTTC.